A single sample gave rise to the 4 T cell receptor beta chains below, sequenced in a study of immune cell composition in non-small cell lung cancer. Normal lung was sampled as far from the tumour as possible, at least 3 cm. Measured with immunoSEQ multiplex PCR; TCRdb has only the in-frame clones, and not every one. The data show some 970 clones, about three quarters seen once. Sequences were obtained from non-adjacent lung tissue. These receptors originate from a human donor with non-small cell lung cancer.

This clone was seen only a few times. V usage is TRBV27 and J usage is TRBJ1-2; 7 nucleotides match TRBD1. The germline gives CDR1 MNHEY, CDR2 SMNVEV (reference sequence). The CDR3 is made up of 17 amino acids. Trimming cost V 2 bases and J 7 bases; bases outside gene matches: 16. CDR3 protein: CASSLISDRSSTAGYTF. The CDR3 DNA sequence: TGTGCCAGCAGTTTAATTTCGGACAGGTCCTCCACTGCTGGCTACACCTTC.

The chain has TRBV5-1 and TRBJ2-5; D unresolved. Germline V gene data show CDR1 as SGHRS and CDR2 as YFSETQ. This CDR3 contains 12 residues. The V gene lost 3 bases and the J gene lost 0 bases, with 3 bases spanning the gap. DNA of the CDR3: TGCGCCAGCAGCTGGGACCAAGAGACCCAGTACTTC. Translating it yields CASSWDQETQYF.

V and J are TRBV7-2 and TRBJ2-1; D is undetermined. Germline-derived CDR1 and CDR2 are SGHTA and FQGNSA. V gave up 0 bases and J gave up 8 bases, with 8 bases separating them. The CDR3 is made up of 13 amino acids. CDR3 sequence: CASSLADRDEQFF. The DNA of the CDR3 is TGTGCCAGCAGCTTAGCTGACCGGGATGAGCAGTTCTTC.

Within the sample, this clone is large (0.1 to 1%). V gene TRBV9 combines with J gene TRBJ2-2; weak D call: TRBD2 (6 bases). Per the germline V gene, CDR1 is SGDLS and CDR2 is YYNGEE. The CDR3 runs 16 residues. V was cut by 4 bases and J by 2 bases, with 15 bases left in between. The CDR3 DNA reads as TGTGCCAGCAGCCCGTTCGGGGGTGGTAACACCGGGGAGCTGTTTTTT. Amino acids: CASSPFGGGNTGELFF.